Presented here are 5 T cell receptor beta chains from one specimen sequenced in a study of T cell repertoires in cytomegalovirus infection. MiXCR was run by TCRdb on the reads, yielding one entry per CDR3 protein. The sample has about 46,000 distinct CDR3 sequences, roughly 19% seen once. No antigen has been assigned to these receptors. The sequences come from CD8+ T cells from cultured PBMCs, collected from culture after CMV antigen stimulation. The receptors stem from a human donor in good health (CMV status not recorded). Some clones in this sample may be carry-over from other donors' samples.

This clonotype was seen a handful of times. The V and J genes are TRBV7-3 and TRBJ1-1; D not certain. V lost 4 bases and J lost 4, with 10 bases in between. The CDR3 contains 13 residues. Germline V gene lookup returns CDR1 SGHTA and CDR2 FQGTGA. CDR3 sequence: CASSSPPLTEAFF. DNA of the CDR3: TGTGCCAGCAGCTCCCCCCCCCTCACTGAAGCTTTCTTT.

The sample holds many counts of this clonotype. CDR3 nucleotide sequence: TGTGCCAGTAGTATTACGACATCCCCCGCAACTAATGAAAAACTGTTTTTT. Residues: CASSITTSPATNEKLFF. V gene TRBV19 combines with J gene TRBJ1-4; D gene unclear. The germline CDR1 and CDR2 sequences are LNHDA and SQIVND (reference sequence). The CDR3 consists of 17 residues. Trimming shortened V by 3 bases and J by 0 bases, and 14 bases separated the two germline ends.

The CDR3 spells CSAGTTSYEQYF. CDR3 sequence (DNA): TGCAGTGCCGGGACTACCTCCTACGAGCAGTACTTC. This chain links TRBV20-1 with TRBJ2-7; 7 bases agree with TRBD2. CDR3 length: 12 residues. The ends lost 6 bases at V and 0 bases at J; junction bases unmatched: 2. Germline V gene sequence: CDR1 DFQATT, CDR2 SNEGSKA (reference sequence).

The J gene is TRBJ1-5, the V gene TRBV30, with a weak D call TRBD1 (5 bases). Germline-derived CDR1 and CDR2 are GTSNPN and SVGIG (reference sequence). This CDR3 is built from 13 residues. V lost 3 bases and J lost 2, with 8 bases in between. DNA of the CDR3: TGTGCCTGGAGCCCGGGGGGCAATCAGCCCCAGCATTTT. This sequence encodes CAWSPGGNQPQHF.

The genes are TRBV6-5 and TRBJ2-5; D not certain. CDR1 is MNHEY, CDR2 SVGAGI, per germline. V was cut by 2 bases and J by 5 bases, with 9 bases left in between. CDR3 length equals 13 residues. This chain's CDR3 is CASSYGVGETQYF. The CDR3 DNA sequence: TGTGCCAGCAGTTACGGGGTGGGGGAGACCCAGTACTTC.